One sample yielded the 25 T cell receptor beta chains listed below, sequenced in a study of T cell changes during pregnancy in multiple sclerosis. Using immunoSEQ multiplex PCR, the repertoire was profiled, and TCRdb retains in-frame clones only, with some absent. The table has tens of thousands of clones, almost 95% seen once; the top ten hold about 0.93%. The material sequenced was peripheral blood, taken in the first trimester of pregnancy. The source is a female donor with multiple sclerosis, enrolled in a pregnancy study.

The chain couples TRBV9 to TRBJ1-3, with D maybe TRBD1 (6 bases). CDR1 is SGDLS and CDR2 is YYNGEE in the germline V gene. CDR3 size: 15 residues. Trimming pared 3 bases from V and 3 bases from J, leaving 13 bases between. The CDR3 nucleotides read TGTGCCAGCAGCGCCAATACAGGGTTTGGAAACACCATATATTTT. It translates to CASSANTGFGNTIYF.

The CDR3 DNA reads as TGTGCCAGCAGCTTCGGGGGGACCGGGGAGCTGTTTTTT. This encodes CASSFGGTGELFF. The gene calls are TRBV9 and TRBJ2-2; the match to TRBD2 covers 7 bases. This CDR3 comprises 13 residues. Germline V gene lookup returns CDR1 SGDLS and CDR2 YYNGEE. With V trimmed by 4 bases and J by 5 bases, 2 bases remained unmatched.

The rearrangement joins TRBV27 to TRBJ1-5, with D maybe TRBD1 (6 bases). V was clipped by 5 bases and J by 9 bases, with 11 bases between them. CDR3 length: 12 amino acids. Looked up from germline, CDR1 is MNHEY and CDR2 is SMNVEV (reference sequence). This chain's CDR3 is CASSQQGGPQHF. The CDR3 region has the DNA TGTGCCAGCAGTCAACAGGGTGGGCCCCAGCATTTT.

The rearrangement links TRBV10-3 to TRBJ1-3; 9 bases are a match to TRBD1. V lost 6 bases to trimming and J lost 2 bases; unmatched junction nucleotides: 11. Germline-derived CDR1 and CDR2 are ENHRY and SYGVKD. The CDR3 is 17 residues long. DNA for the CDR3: TGTGCCATCAGCCTTACCGGGACAGGGTCGGCTGGAAACACCATATATTTT. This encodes CAISLTGTGSAGNTIYF.

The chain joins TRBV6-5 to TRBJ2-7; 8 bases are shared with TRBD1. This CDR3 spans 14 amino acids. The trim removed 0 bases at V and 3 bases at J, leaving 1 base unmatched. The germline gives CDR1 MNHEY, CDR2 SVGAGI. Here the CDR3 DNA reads TGTGCCAGCAGTTACTCCGGGACAGGCTACGAGCAGTACTTC. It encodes CASSYSGTGYEQYF.

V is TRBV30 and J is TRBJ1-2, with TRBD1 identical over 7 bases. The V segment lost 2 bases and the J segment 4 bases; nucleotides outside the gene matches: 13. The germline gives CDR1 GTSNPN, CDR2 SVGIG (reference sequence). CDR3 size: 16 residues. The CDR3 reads CAWSTPGGQGTYGYTF. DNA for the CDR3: TGTGCCTGGAGTACACCAGGGGGGCAGGGGACCTATGGCTACACCTTC.

The CDR3: CASSLPGVRHNEQFF. CDR3 sequence (DNA): TGTGCCAGCAGCTTACCGGGGGTAAGGCACAATGAGCAGTTCTTC. The gene calls are TRBV7-2 and TRBJ2-1; D is possibly TRBD2 (6 bases). Germline V gene data show CDR1 as SGHTA and CDR2 as FQGNSA. Trimming shortened V by 2 bases and J by 5 bases, and 13 bases separated the two germline ends. The CDR3 is 15 amino acids.

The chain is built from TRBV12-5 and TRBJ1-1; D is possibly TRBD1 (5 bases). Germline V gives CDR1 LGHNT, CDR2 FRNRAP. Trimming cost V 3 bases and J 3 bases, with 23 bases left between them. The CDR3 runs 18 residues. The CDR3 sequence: CASGFGISGMVTYTEAFF. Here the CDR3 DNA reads TGTGCTAGTGGTTTTGGGATATCAGGGATGGTTACTTACACTGAAGCTTTCTTT.

CDR3 nucleotides: TGTGCCAGCAGCTTACTTCATTCGGGCAGGGCTGGAAACACCATATATTTT. It encodes CASSLLHSGRAGNTIYF. This rearrangement joins TRBV11-2 to TRBJ1-3, with D possibly matching TRBD1 (5 bases). Per the germline V gene, CDR1 is SGHAT and CDR2 is FQNNGV. The CDR3 has 17 amino acids. Trimming removed 2 bases from V and 2 bases from J, with 16 bases in between. Using reference TRBV11-2 and TRBJ1-3 for the parts outside the CDR3, the full variable domain is EAGVAQSPRYKIIEKRQSVAFWCNPISGHATLYWYQQILGQGPKLLIQFQNNGVVDDSQLPKDRFSAERLKGVDSTLKIQPAKLEDSAVYLCASSLLHSGRAGNTIYFGEGSWLTVV.

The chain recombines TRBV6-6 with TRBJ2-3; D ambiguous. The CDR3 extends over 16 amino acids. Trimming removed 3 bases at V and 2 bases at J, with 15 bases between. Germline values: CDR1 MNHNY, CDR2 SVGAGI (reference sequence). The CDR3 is CASSYLHPGSTDTQYF. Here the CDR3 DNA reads TGTGCCAGCAGTTATCTACACCCAGGCTCCACAGATACGCAGTATTTT.

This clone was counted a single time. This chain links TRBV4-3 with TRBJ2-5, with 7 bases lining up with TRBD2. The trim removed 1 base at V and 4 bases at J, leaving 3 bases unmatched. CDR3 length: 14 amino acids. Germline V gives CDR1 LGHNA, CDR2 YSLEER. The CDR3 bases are TGCGCCAGCAGCCAAGGGGCTAGCGGAGAGACCCAGTACTTC. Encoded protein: CASSQGASGETQYF.

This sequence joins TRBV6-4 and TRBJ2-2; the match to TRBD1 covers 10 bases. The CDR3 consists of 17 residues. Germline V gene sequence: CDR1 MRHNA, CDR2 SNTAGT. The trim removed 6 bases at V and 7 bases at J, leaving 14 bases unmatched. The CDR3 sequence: CASSRGQGLSRGGELFF. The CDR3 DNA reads TGTGCCAGCAGCCGGGGACAGGGGCTCTCCCGGGGCGGGGAGCTGTTTTTT.

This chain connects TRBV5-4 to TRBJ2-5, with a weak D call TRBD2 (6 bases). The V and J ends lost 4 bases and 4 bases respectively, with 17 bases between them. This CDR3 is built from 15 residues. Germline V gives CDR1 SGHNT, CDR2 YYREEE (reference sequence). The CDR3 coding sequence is TGTGCCAGCAGCCACCCTAGCGAGGAGGGAGAGACCCAGTACTTC. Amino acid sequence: CASSHPSEEGETQYF.

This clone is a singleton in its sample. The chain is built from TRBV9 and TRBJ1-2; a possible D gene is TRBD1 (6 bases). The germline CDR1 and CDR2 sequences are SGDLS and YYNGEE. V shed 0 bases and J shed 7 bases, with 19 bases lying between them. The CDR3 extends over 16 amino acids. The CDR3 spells CASSVARGFPLGGYTF. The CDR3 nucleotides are TGTGCCAGCAGCGTAGCTAGGGGGTTCCCTCTGGGTGGCTACACCTTC.

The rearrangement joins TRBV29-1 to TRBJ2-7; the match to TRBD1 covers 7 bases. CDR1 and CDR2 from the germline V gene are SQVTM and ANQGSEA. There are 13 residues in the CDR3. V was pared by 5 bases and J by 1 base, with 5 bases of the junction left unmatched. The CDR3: CSVKGQYSYEQYF. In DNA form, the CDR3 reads TGCAGCGTTAAGGGACAGTATTCCTACGAGCAGTACTTC.

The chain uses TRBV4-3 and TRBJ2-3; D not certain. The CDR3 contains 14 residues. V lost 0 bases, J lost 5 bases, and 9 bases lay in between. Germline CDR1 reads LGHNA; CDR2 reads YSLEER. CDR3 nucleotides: TGCGCCAGCAGCCAAGATCTTCAGCGAGATACGCAGTATTTT. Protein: CASSQDLQRDTQYF.

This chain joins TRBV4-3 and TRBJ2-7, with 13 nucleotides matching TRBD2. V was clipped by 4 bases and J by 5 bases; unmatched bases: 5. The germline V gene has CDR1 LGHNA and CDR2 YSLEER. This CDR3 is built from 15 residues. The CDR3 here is CASSLSGLAGDEQYF. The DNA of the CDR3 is TGCGCCAGCAGCCTCTCCGGACTAGCGGGGGACGAGCAGTACTTC.

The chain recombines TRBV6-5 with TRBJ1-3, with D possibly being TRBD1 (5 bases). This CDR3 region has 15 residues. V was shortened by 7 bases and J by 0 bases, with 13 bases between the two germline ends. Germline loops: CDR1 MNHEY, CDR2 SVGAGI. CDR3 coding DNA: TGTGCCAGCACTTCGACAGCCTTCTCTGGAAACACCATATATTTT. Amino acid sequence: CASTSTAFSGNTIYF.

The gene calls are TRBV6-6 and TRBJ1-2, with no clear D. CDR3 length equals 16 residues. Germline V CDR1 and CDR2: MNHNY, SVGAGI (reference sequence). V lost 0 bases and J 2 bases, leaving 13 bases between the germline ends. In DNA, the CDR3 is TGTGCCAGCAGTTACTCGAAAATCACTTCAAACTATGGCTACACCTTC. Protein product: CASSYSKITSNYGYTF.

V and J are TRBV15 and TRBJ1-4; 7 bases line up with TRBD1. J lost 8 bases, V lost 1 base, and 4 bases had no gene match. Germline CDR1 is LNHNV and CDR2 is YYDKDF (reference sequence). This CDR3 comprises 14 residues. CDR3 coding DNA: TGTGCCACCAGCAGAGCAGGGGGAGAGGAAAAACTGTTTTTT. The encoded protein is CATSRAGGEEKLFF.

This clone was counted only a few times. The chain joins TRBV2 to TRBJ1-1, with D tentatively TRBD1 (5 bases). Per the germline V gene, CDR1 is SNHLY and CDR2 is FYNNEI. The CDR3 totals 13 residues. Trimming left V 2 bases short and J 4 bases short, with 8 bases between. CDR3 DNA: TGTGCCAGCAGTGAACTGGGGGGCACTGAAGCTTTCTTT. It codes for CASSELGGTEAFF.

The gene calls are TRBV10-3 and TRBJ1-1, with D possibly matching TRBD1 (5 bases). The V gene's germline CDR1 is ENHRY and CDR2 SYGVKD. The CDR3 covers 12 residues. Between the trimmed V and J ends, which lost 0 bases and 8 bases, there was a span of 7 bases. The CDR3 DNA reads TGTGCCATCAGTGAGTCAGGACACGAAGCTTTCTTT. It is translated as CAISESGHEAFF.

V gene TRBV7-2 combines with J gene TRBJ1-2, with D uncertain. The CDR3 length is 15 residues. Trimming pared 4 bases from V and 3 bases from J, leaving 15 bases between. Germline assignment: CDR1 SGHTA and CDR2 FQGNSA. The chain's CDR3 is CASSSWAFRHYGYTF. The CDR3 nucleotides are TGTGCCAGCAGCTCGTGGGCCTTTAGACACTATGGCTACACCTTC.

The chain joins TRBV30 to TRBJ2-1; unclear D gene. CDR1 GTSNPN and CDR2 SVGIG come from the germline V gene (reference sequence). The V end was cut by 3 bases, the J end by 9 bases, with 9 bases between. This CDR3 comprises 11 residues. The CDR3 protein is CAWSPGFEQFF. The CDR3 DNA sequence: TGTGCCTGGAGCCCAGGTTTTGAGCAGTTCTTC.

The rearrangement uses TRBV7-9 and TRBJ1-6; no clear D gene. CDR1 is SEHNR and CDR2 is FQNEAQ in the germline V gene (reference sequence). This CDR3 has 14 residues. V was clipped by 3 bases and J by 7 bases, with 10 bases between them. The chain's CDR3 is CASSLLGENSPLHF. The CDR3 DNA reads TGTGCCAGCAGCTTGCTCGGGGAAAATTCACCCCTCCACTTT.